Sequencing of this T cell receptor beta chain was carried out in a study of monozygotic twins with inflammatory bowel disease. With eight separate reactions per sample, the authors made cDNA. A template switching step added UMIs, each with a 6-nucleotide sample barcode. With the 5' RACE reads reprocessed, TCRdb shows one record per CDR3 protein and no DNA. The specimen's table records around 190,000 distinct CDR3 sequences. The germline gives CDR1 SGHRS, CDR2 YFSETQ. This CDR3 contains 15 residues. Details on this clonotype: Its antigen is unknown.

Points from the study as a whole: The data offered no way to tell different T cell subtypes apart. Especially where disease activity was present, IBD patients had fewer clonotypes in common with others than healthy twins did.

This receptor was identified in a human donor with ulcerative colitis or Crohn's disease, or a healthy co-twin of an affected twin (not recorded which). The J gene is TRBJ2-3, the V gene TRBV5-1; TCRdb's D gene call, TRBD2, goes unchecked for lack of DNA. What was sequenced was blood. CDR3 amino acids: CASSRSASGGDTQYF.